What follows are 8 T cell receptor beta chains derived from one specimen sequenced in a study of CDR3 diversity in severe acne. One entry per CDR3 protein results from TCRdb running MiXCR on the PCR reads. The sample has some 90,000 distinct CDR3 sequences, roughly 52% seen once; the top ten hold about 9.4%. Sequenced: blood. These receptors all come from a male donor in good health, serving as a control.

In this sample, this clonotype turned up a few times. A much larger clone differs from this one at a single base, so this may be a read error. The chain combines TRBV7-8 with TRBJ1-2; TRBD1 agrees at 7 bases. The length of the CDR3 is 15 residues. CDR1 is SGHVS and CDR2 is FQNEAQ in the germline V gene. The CDR3 DNA reads TGTGCCAGCAGCTTAATTGAGGGGGCGGGGTATGGCTACGCCTTC. Translated, it gives CASSLIEGAGYGYAF.

About this clonotype: An end of the junction differs from the germline gene, which may be a read error. The rearrangement uses TRBV27 and TRBJ1-1; no definite D call. Germline lookup yields CDR1 MNHEY and CDR2 SMNVEV (reference sequence). This CDR3 has 13 residues. CDR3 bases: TGCGCCAGCAGTCCTTTTCGGAACACTGAAGCTTTCTTT. Its protein product is CASSPFRNTEAFF.

The chain is built from TRBV15 and TRBJ2-1; possible D gene TRBD2, 7 bases. The length of the CDR3 is 14 residues. Trimming took off 5 bases at V and 8 bases at J, with 16 bases between the two ends. Germline CDR1 is LNHNV and CDR2 is YYDKDF (reference sequence). In nucleotides, the CDR3 is TGTGCCACCAGCGGCCGGGGGGCGAACCATGAGCAGTTCTTC. Residues: CATSGRGANHEQFF.

This clonotype has at least ten counts. This chain joins TRBV2 and TRBJ1-2, with D perhaps TRBD1 (5 bases). V shed 3 bases and J shed 2 bases, with 10 bases lying between them. CDR1 is SNHLY, CDR2 FYNNEI, per germline. This CDR3 is 14 amino acids long. CDR3 bases: TGTGCCAGCAGTGACAGGGTTGGCAACTATGGCTACACCTTC. This codes for CASSDRVGNYGYTF.

The chain links TRBV7-2 to TRBJ1-1; TRBD1 is a possible D gene (6 bases). Trimming pared 2 bases from V and 6 bases from J, leaving 7 bases between. Germline-derived CDR1 and CDR2 are SGHTA and FQGNSA. This CDR3 contains 12 residues. The CDR3 protein is CASSLRGAEAFF. Here the CDR3 DNA reads TGTGCCAGCAGCTTAAGGGGGGCTGAAGCTTTCTTT.

The chain couples TRBV5-1 to TRBJ1-1, with D possibly being TRBD1 (5 bases). The CDR3 sequence is 20 residues long. The V end lost 2 bases, the J end lost 3 bases, and 29 bases lay between the germline ends. The germline V gene encodes CDR1 SGHRS and CDR2 YFSETQ. The CDR3 here is CASSLIPPRDGREADTEAFF. The CDR3 DNA is TGCGCCAGCAGCTTAATCCCCCCCCGGGACGGGCGTGAGGCCGACACTGAAGCTTTCTTT.

The J gene is TRBJ2-2, the V gene TRBV28, with D tentatively TRBD1 (6 bases). The CDR3 has 15 amino acids. The germline V gene encodes CDR1 MDHEN and CDR2 SYDVKM. Trimming pared 4 bases from V and 2 bases from J, leaving 11 bases between. The CDR3 protein is CASSYLRGNTGELFF. The CDR3 nucleotides are TGTGCCAGCAGTTACCTCAGGGGTAACACCGGGGAGCTGTTTTTT.

This clonotype was seen many times. CDR3 nucleotide sequence: TGTGCCAGCAGTTACTTACCGAGCTCTGGAAACACCATATATTTT. It is translated as CASSYLPSSGNTIYF. The rearrangement joins TRBV6-6 to TRBJ1-3; D is undetermined. V shed 1 base and J shed 0 bases, with 7 bases lying between them. CDR3 length: 15 residues. Germline V CDR1 and CDR2: MNHNY, SVGAGI (reference sequence).